These 8 T cell receptor beta chains originate from one sample sequenced in a study of cytomegalovirus exposure and HLA in healthy donors. Both 60 Vbeta primers and 13 Jbeta primers went into the PCR. The method was immunoSEQ multiplex PCR; TCRdb's version includes in-frame clones alone and lacks a portion of them. The sample includes fewer than 250,000 clones, 60% to 80% seen only once; the top ten take about 1.7%. Material: PBMCs. The receptors stem from a male donor in good health and CMV-seronegative.

J is TRBJ1-1 and V is TRBV28; D may be TRBD1 (5 bases). Trimming cost V 2 bases and J 1 base, with 8 bases left between them. The germline CDR1 and CDR2 sequences are MDHEN and SYDVKM. The CDR3 sequence is 14 residues long. This CDR3 reads CASSLPGPNTEAFF. In nucleotides, the CDR3 is TGTGCCAGCAGTTTACCAGGGCCGAACACTGAAGCTTTCTTT. Together with reference TRBV28 and TRBJ1-1, the CDR3 gives the full variable domain: DVKVTQSSRYLVKRTGEKVFLECVQDMDHENMFWYRQDPGLGLRLIYFSYDVKMKEKGDIPEGYSVSREKKERFSLILESASTNQTSMYLCASSLPGPNTEAFFGQGTRLTVV.

The rearrangement links TRBV5-4 to TRBJ2-1; 9 nucleotides align to TRBD2. The CDR3 runs 15 residues. V lost 4 bases to trimming and J lost 8 bases; unmatched junction nucleotides: 10. The germline gives CDR1 SGHNT, CDR2 YYREEE (reference sequence). The CDR3 coding sequence is TGTGCCAGCAGCGTGTTCGGGACTAGCATCGATGAGCAGTTCTTC. It encodes CASSVFGTSIDEQFF.

This rearrangement joins TRBV29-1 to TRBJ2-7; possibly TRBD1 for D (5 bases). Trimming removed 5 bases at V and 3 bases at J, with 8 bases between. The germline gives CDR1 SQVTM, CDR2 ANQGSEA. CDR3 size: 11 residues. DNA for the CDR3: TGCAGCGTTTCGACAGACTACGAGCAGTACTTC. It is translated as CSVSTDYEQYF.

V is TRBV10-3 and J is TRBJ1-2; TRBD1 might be the D (6 bases). The V end was cut by 7 bases, the J end by 4 bases, with 13 bases between. The length of the CDR3 is 13 residues. Germline assignment: CDR1 ENHRY and CDR2 SYGVKD. The CDR3 protein is CAIKPGQLYGYTF. The CDR3 DNA is TGTGCCATCAAACCGGGACAACTCTATGGCTACACCTTC.

The chain has TRBV5-1 and TRBJ1-5, with D hard to call. The germline CDR1 and CDR2 sequences are SGHRS and YFSETQ. This CDR3 spans 13 amino acids. Trimming took 0 bases from V and 6 from J, leaving 7 bases between them. The CDR3 DNA reads as TGCGCCAGCAGCTTGGGGCAGTCTCAGCCCCAGCATTTT. Amino acids: CASSLGQSQPQHF. Combining the CDR3 with reference TRBV5-1 and TRBJ1-5 gives the whole variable domain KAGVTQTPRYLIKTRGQQVTLSCSPISGHRSVSWYQQTPGQGLQFLFEYFSETQRNKGNFPGRFSGRQFSNSRSEMNVSTLELGDSALYLCASSLGQSQPQHFGDGTRLSIL.

This clone has more than one count but fewer than ten. The V call is TRBV7-2, the J call TRBJ1-4, with 9 bases aligning to TRBD1. The CDR3 loop spans 14 amino acids. V lost 5 bases to trimming and J lost 10 bases; unmatched junction nucleotides: 8. The germline gives CDR1 SGHTA, CDR2 FQGNSA. This CDR3 reads CASSTTGGGGKLFF. The CDR3 nucleotides read TGTGCCAGCAGCACCACAGGGGGCGGGGGAAAACTGTTTTTT.

J is TRBJ2-1 and V is TRBV9; the match to TRBD2 covers 15 bases. The CDR3 covers 17 residues. Germline-derived CDR1 and CDR2 are SGDLS and YYNGEE. The V segment lost 2 bases and the J segment 8 bases; nucleotides outside the gene matches: 8. DNA of the CDR3: TGTGCCAGCAGCGTGGGGACTAGCGGGAGGAGGTTGGATGAGCAGTTCTTC. Its protein product is CASSVGTSGRRLDEQFF.

The rearrangement uses TRBV5-1 and TRBJ1-4; D is undetermined. The V gene lost 0 bases and the J gene lost 1 base, with 7 bases spanning the gap. The CDR3 sequence is 15 residues long. Germline CDR1 is SGHRS and CDR2 is YFSETQ. The DNA for the CDR3 is TGCGCCAGCAGCTTGGTCTCGGGAACTAATGAAAAACTGTTTTTT. Translation: CASSLVSGTNEKLFF.